This paragraph reports one TCR beta chain. Only a few counts were recorded for this clonotype. The antigen it recognizes is unknown. Base qualities are missing; no much larger clone stands one base away. Since it is a stray read in a library aimed at alpha chains, this beta chain has a size that is not meaningful. The library was prepared using 5' RACE. For sequencing, a NextSeq 500 was employed. To allow correction of PCR and sequencing errors, the TCR library protocol tagged every TCR cDNA molecule with a unique molecular identifier. The original methods were these. Decombinator tools were used for TCR identification, UMI-based error correction and CDR3 extraction. TCRs above a frequency of 2 per 1,000, corresponding to the top 1% of the tumor frequency distribution, were defined as expanded. Renyi diversity was calculated using the R vegan package after each repertoire was subsampled 100 times to 5,000 TCRs. CDR3 similarity networks were constructed using string-kernel similarity of amino acid triplets, with links drawn between CDR3s whose pairwise similarity was above 0.82. TCRdb's own reprocessing of the public reads used fastp at Q25 and MiXCR and kept productive beta chains. Duplicate CDR3 protein sequences are folded into a single record with the most common DNA and genes. TCRdb's processing, not the authors', yielded these V and J calls. The sample table shows more than 2,000 distinct CDR3 sequences, and roughly 26% are seen once. The ten biggest clones cover over 25% of the sample.

CDR1 and CDR2 were assigned from the germline V gene as SGHVS and FQNEAQ. V and J are trimmed by 3 bases and 3 bases, and the gene matches miss 8 bases of the junction. The CDR3 contains 16 residues, cysteine and phenylalanine counted. CDR3 DNA is the only sequence kept; it has 48 bases, read in frame from the first base. The sample's time point label, in plain terms: blood at routine non-recurrence follow-up after resection. For TCR sequencing, whole RNA was extracted from tumor and nontumor lung tissue, or from cryopreserved PBMC samples, and no cell sorting was done. Only patients for whom sufficient RNA was available from at least two tumor regions were selected for TCR sequencing. This entry belongs to a study of spatial heterogeneity in lung cancer (dated by TCRdb to about 2019). For the study in its entirety: Donors were under 95 patients with early-stage, untreated non-small cell lung cancer from the lung TRACERx cohort. Nonsynonymous mutation counts, determined by whole-exome sequencing of tumor tissue, were related to features of the TCR repertoire. Both alpha and beta chains were TCR-sequenced in a few hundred tumor regions, around 64 matched nontumor lung samples and around 50 PBMC samples obtained at surgery. In the raw uncorrected reads, each unique combination of TCR and UMI appeared more than ten times on average. In non-small cell lung cancer, the study made a quantitative comparison of TCR alpha and beta repertoires among multiple tumor regions, matched nontumor lung and blood. Beta-chain transcripts were consistently detected in greater numbers than alpha-chain transcripts, which likely reflected higher beta-chain transcript abundance. Follow-up PBMC samples were sequenced whenever available, with the median time to follow-up being approximately 2 years after resection.

On the study overall, not on this receptor specifically: Additional single-cell paired TCR alpha and beta sequencing was considered necessary to confirm, at a functional level, the hypothesis that regional TCRs recognize regional mutations. Ubiquitous expanded tumor TCRs showed up in blood more often at tumor resection than at routine follow-up. Only around 14 patients were included in the comparisons of baseline and follow-up blood repertoires.

The sequencing here drew on PBMCs, taken at follow-up. The receptor was derived from a male donor with early-stage non-small cell lung cancer. Here the chain combines TRBV7-8 and TRBJ2-3, and 8 junction bases match TRBD2. The CDR3 protein is CASSFRAGLGTDTQYF. The DNA sequence follows: TGTGCCAGCAGCTTTCGCGCGGGACTAGGGACAGATACGCAGTATTTT.